The 10 T cell receptor beta chains given below trace back to one sample, sequenced in a study of T cells in Graves' hyperthyroidism and ophthalmopathy. Using RNA transcripts as the source, TCR beta CDR3 regions were amplified. In the first-round RT-PCR of the TCR CDR3, the HTBI primer set was used. Each CDR3 protein gets one entry after TCRdb re-called the multiplex PCR reads with MiXCR. The sample lists roughly 500,000 distinct CDR3 sequences, around 43% seen once, with about two fifths in the top ten. Material for sequencing was peripheral blood or thyroid tissue (not recorded which). These receptors came from an adult woman with Graves' disease, either hyperthyroidism or ophthalmopathy (not recorded which).

The V gene is TRBV28, the J gene TRBJ1-4; tentative D call: TRBD1 (5 bases). The CDR3 runs 12 residues. Trimming took 4 bases from V and 8 from J, leaving 8 bases between them. Germline V gives CDR1 MDHEN, CDR2 SYDVKM. The CDR3 reads CASSSNREKLFF. CDR3 sequence (DNA): TGTGCCAGCAGTTCAAACAGGGAAAAACTGTTTTTT.

This clonotype was counted between two and nine times. The J gene is TRBJ1-1, the V gene TRBV20-1; D unclear. The CDR3 consists of 14 residues. Germline V gene data show CDR1 as DFQATT and CDR2 as SNEGSKA (reference sequence). For the CDR3, the DNA is TGCAGCGCACAACCGACGGGGAGCCACACTGAAGCTTTCTTT. Its protein product is CSAQPTGSHTEAFF.

This clonotype appeared once. An end of the junction does not agree with germline; a read error may underlie this. The chain couples TRBV10-3 to TRBJ2-6, with D perhaps matching TRBD1 (6 bases). CDR1 is ENHRY, CDR2 SYGVKD, per germline. There are 15 residues in the CDR3. The CDR3 sequence: CAISESLSGADVLTF. Written as DNA, the CDR3 is TGTGCCATCAGTGAGTCGTTGTCAGGGGCCGACGTCCTGACTTTC.

This clonotype has just a few counts. The chain has TRBV3-1 and TRBJ2-7; 9 nucleotides agree with TRBD1. In germline, CDR1 is LGHDT, CDR2 YNNKEL (reference sequence). Trimming cost V 4 bases and J 6 bases; bases outside gene matches: 7. The CDR3 covers 14 residues. The CDR3 reads CASSPWTGEGEQYF. The CDR3 DNA is TGTGCCAGCAGCCCGTGGACAGGGGAGGGCGAGCAGTACTTC.

The genes are TRBV10-1 and TRBJ2-3, with 9 bases matching TRBD2. After removal of 2 bases from V and 4 bases from J, the junction contained 1 base not matched to a gene. Germline-derived CDR1 and CDR2 are WNHNN and SYGVQD (reference sequence). This CDR3 has 14 residues. CDR3 protein: CASSEAGGPDTQYF. CDR3 bases: TGCGCCAGCAGTGAGGCGGGAGGGCCAGATACGCAGTATTTT.

In this sample, this clonotype turned up many times. The V and J genes are TRBV2 and TRBJ2-2; maybe TRBD1 (6 bases). The germline CDR1 and CDR2 sequences are SNHLY and FYNNEI. The CDR3 runs to 16 residues. Trimming pared 5 bases from V and 4 bases from J, leaving 17 bases between. The CDR3 protein is CASSRMTGPTTGELFF. CDR3 DNA sequence: TGTGCCAGCAGTCGCATGACAGGCCCGACCACCGGGGAGCTGTTTTTT.

The chain is built from TRBV20-1 and TRBJ1-5; D ambiguous. Trimming took off 1 base at V and 5 bases at J, with 9 bases between the two ends. The CDR3 has 13 amino acids. Germline V CDR1 and CDR2: DFQATT, SNEGSKA (reference sequence). The CDR3 nucleotides read TGCAGTGCTAGAGTCCGGGCTCATCAGCCCCAGCATTTT. It is translated as CSARVRAHQPQHF.

This chain uses TRBV7-2 with TRBJ2-1; tentatively, D is TRBD2 (5 bases). V was clipped by 5 bases and J by 0 bases, with 11 bases between them. The CDR3 extends over 15 amino acids. The germline V gene encodes CDR1 SGHTA and CDR2 FQGNSA. As DNA, the CDR3 is TGTGCCAGCAGCGGTAGCGATAGCTCCTACAATGAGCAGTTCTTC. This encodes CASSGSDSSYNEQFF.

This clonotype was observed at least ten times. The chain uses TRBV7-2 and TRBJ1-2; D uncertain. Trimming cost V 3 bases and J 2 bases, with 13 bases left between them. Germline assignment: CDR1 SGHTA and CDR2 FQGNSA. CDR3 length: 15 amino acids. The CDR3 loop is CASSLAPDGNYGYTF. CDR3 DNA: TGTGCCAGCAGCTTGGCCCCCGACGGAAACTATGGCTACACCTTC.

This clonotype came up many times. The V call is TRBV7-9, the J call TRBJ1-1; D not resolved. Germline loops: CDR1 SEHNR, CDR2 FQNEAQ (reference sequence). The CDR3 loop spans 14 amino acids. V was trimmed by 1 base and J by 2 bases, leaving 8 bases between them. CDR3 bases: TGTGCCAGCAGCTTAGGGTCCTTTAACACTGAAGCTTTCTTT. Protein: CASSLGSFNTEAFF.